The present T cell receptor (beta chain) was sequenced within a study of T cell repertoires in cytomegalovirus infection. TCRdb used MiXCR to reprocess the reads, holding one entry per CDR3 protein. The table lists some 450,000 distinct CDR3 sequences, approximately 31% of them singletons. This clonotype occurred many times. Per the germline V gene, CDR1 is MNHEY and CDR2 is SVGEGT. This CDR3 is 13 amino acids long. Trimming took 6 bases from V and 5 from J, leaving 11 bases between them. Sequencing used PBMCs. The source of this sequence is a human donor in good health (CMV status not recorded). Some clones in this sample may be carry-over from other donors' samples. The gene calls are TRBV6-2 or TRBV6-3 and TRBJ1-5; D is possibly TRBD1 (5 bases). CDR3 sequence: CASRPSRDQPQHF. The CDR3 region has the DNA TGTGCCAGCAGACCAAGCAGGGATCAGCCCCAGCATTTT.